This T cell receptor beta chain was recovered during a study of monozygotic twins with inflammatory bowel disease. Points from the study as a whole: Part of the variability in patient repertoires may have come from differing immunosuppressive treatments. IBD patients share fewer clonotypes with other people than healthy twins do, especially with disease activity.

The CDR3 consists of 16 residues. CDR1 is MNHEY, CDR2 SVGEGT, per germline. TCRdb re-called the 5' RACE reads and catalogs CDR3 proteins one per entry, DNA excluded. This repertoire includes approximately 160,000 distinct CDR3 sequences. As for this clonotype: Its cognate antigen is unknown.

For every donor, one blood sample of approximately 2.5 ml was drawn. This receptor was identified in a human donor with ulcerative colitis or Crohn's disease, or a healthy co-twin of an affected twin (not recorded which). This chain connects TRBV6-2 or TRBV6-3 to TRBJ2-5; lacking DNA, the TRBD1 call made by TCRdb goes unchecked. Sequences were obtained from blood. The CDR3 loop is CASSFLARGLRETQYF.